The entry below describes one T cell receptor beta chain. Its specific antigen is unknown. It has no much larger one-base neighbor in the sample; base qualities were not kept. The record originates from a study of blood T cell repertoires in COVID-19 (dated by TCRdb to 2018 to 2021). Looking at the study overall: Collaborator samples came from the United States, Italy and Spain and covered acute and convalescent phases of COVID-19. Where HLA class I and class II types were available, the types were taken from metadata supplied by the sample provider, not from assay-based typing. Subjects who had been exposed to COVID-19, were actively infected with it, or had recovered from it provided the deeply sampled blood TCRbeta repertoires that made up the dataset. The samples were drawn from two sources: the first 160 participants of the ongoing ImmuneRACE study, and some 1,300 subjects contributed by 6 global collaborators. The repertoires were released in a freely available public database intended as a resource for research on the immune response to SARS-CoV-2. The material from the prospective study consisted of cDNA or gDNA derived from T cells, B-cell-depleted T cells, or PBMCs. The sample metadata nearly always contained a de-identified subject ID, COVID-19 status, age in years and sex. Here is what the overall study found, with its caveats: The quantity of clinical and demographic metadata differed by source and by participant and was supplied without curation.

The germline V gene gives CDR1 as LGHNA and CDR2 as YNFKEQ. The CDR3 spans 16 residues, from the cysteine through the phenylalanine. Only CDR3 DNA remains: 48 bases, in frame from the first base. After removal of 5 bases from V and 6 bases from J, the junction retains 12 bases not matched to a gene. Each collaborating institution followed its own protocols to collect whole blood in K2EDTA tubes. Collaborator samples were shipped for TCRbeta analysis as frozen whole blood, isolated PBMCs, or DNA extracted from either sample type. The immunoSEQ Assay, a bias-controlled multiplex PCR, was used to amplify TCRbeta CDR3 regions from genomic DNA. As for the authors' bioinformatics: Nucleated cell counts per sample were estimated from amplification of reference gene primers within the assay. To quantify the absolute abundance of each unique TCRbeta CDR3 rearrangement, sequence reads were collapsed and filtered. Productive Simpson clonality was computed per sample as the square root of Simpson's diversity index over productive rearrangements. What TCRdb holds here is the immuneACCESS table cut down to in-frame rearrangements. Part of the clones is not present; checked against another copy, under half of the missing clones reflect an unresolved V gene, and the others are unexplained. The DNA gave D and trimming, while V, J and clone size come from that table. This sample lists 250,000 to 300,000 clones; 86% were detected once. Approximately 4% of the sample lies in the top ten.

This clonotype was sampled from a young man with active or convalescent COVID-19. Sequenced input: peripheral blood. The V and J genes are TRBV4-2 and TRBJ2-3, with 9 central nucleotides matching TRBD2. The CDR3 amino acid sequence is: CASSARVSGSGDTQYF. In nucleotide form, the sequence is TGTGCCAGCAGCGCTCGGGTTAGCGGGAGTGGTGATACGCAGTATTTT.